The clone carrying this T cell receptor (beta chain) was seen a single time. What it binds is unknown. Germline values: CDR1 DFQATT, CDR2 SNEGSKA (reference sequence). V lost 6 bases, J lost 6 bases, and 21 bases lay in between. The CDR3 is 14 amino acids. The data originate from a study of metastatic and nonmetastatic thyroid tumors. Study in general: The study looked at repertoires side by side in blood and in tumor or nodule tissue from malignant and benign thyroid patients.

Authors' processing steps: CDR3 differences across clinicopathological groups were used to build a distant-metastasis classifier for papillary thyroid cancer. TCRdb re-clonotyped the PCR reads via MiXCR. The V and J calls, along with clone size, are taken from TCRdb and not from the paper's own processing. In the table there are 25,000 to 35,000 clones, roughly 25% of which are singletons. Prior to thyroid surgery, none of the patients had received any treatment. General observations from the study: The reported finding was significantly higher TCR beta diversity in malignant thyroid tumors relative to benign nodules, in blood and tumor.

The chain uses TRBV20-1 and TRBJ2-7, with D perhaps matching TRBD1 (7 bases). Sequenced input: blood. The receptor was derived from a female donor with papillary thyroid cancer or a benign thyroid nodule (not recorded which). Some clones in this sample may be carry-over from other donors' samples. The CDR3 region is CSASTGRLAREQYF. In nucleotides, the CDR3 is TGCAGTGCCTCGACAGGGAGGTTGGCGCGCGAGCAGTACTTC.